The sequence of this T cell receptor beta chain was determined in a study of Tregs in tolerant kidney transplant recipients. Libraries were prepared by immunoSEQ multiplex PCR; TCRdb keeps only in-frame clonotypes and omits some of them. The sample includes 54,000 or so clones, 91% of them seen just once. Trimming removed 1 base from V and 4 bases from J, with 4 bases in between. The length of the CDR3 is 13 residues. Looked up from germline, CDR1 is SGHAT and CDR2 is FQNNGV. The nonmyeloablative bone marrow transplants came from related graft donors, with transient mixed chimerism. V is TRBV11-2 and J is TRBJ2-2; D remains ambiguous. The sequenced sample was CD8+ T cells from blood (PBMCs), obtained 24 months after the transplant. This clonotype was sampled from a human patient who received a combined kidney and bone marrow transplant. The graft donor may account for some of the T cells. The CDR3 region has the DNA TGTGCCAGCAGCTTAGTCGGCACCGGGGAGCTGTTTTTT. Translating it yields CASSLVGTGELFF.